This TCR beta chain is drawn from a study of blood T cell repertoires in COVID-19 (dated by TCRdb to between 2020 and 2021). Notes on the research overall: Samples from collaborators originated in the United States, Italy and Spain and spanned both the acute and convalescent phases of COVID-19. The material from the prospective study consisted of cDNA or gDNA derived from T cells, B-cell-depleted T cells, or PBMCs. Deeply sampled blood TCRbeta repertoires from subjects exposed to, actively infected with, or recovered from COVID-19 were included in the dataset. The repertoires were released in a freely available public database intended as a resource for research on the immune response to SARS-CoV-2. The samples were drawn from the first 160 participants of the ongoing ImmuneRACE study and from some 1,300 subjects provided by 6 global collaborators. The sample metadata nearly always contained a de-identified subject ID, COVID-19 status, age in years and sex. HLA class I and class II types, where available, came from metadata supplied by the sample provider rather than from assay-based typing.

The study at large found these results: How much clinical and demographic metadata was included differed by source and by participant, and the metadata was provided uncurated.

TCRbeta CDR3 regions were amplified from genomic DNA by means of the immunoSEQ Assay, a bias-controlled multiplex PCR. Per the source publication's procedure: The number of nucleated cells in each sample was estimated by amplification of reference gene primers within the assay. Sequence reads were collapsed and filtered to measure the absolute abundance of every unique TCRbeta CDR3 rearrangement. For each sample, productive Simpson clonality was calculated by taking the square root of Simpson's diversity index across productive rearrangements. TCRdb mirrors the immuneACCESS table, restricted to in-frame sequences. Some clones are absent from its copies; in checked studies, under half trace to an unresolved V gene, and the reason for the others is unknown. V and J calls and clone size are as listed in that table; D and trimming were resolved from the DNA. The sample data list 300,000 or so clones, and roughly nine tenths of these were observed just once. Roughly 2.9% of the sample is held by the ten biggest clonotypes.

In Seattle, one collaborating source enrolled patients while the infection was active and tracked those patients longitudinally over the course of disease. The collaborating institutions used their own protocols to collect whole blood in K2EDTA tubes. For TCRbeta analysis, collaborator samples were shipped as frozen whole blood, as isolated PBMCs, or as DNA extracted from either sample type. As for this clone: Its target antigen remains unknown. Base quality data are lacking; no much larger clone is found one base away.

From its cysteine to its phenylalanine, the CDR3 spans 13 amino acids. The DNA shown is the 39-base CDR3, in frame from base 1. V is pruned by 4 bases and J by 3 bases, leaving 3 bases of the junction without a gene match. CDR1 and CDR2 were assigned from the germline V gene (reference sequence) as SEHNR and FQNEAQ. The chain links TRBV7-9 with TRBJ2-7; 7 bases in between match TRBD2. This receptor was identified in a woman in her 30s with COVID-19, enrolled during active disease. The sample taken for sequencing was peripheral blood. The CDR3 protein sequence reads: CASSSWGGYEQYF. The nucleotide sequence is TGTGCCAGCAGCTCTTGGGGGGGCTACGAGCAGTACTTC.